The 15 T cell receptor gamma chains reported below all come from one sample, sequenced in a study of Vδ1+ human thymocytes. Study-wide points: Highly polyclonal TRG and TRD repertoires with Gaussian CDR3 length distributions appeared in thymus.

The template was reverse-transcribed extracted RNA. Multiplex PCR used pooled V-gene forward primers and a constant-region reverse primer to amplify CDR3s. TCRdb re-processed the multiplex PCR reads via CATT. Found here are tens of thousands of gamma-chain clones, 20% of them singletons; the top ten hold under 2%. These receptors have no identified antigens. Sequencing input: Vdelta1+ gamma-delta thymocytes from the thymus. As to subset: FACS-sorted CD3+ TCRalphabeta- TCRVdelta1+ TCRVdelta2- thymocytes. These receptors came from a girl in the first two years of life who had congenital heart surgery.

The V call is TRGV2, the J call TRGJ1 or TRGJ2. In germline, CDR1 is EGSNGY, CDR2 YDSYNSKV. Trimming took 9 bases from V and 0 from J; bases not matched to a gene: 2. CDR3 length: 11 residues. The CDR3 protein is CATQNYYKKLF. CDR3 DNA sequence: TGTGCCACCCAGAATTATTATAAGAAACTCTTT.

The V gene is TRGV4, the J gene TRGJ1 or TRGJ2. The germline V gene encodes CDR1 EGSTGY and CDR2 YDSYTSSV. The length of the CDR3 is 10 residues. The CDR3 region has the DNA TGTGCACATTCTCCCGATAAGAAACTCTTT. The encoded protein is CAHSPDKKLF.

V gene TRGV4 combines with J gene TRGJ1 or TRGJ2. The trim removed 1 base at V and 5 bases at J, leaving 11 bases unmatched. CDR3 length equals 15 residues. Germline V gives CDR1 EGSTGY, CDR2 YDSYTSSV. The CDR3 is CATWDGHKEDYKKLF. DNA for the CDR3: TGTGCCACCTGGGATGGCCATAAGGAGGATTATAAGAAACTCTTT.

For this clone: Other nucleotide sequences in the sample specify the same CDR3. The chain has TRGV9 and TRGJ1 or TRGJ2. V was pared by 2 bases and J by 4 bases, with 5 bases of the junction left unmatched. CDR1 is GITISATS and CDR2 is ISYDGTV in the germline V gene (reference sequence). CDR3 length: 13 residues. CDR3 DNA sequence: TGTGCCTTGTGGGAGGCGGGATATTATAAGAAACTCTTT. It encodes CALWEAGYYKKLF.

This chain connects TRGV9 to TRGJP2. This CDR3 region has 13 residues. V was clipped by 11 bases and J by 3 bases; unmatched bases: 9. Germline assignment: CDR1 GITISATS and CDR2 ISYDGTV (reference sequence). As DNA, the CDR3 is TGTGCCTACTTGGGGGGTAGTGATTGGATCAAGACGTTT. It yields the protein CAYLGGSDWIKTF.

The chain employs TRGV5 and TRGJ1 or TRGJ2. Germline values: CDR1 VINAFY, CDR2 YDVSNSKD. Losses at the gene ends were 0 bases for V and 5 bases for J; bases not matched to a gene: 13. The CDR3 is 16 amino acids. The CDR3 nucleotides read TGTGCCACCTGGGACAGGCGGGTTGGGAGTGATTATAAGAAACTCTTT. It encodes CATWDRRVGSDYKKLF.

This clone was detected a few times. The V gene is TRGV2, the J gene TRGJ1 or TRGJ2. This CDR3 comprises 15 residues. Germline lookup yields CDR1 EGSNGY and CDR2 YDSYNSKV. V gave up 0 bases and J gave up 9 bases; unmatched junction bases: 14. In nucleotides, the CDR3 is TGTGCCACCTGGGACGGGCTTCTCATTGGGTTTAAGAAACTCTTT. It is translated as CATWDGLLIGFKKLF.

The sample holds a few counts of this clone. The chain uses TRGV3 and TRGJP2. The V and J ends lost 5 bases and 2 bases, in that order; junction bases with no gene match: 5. Per the germline V gene, CDR1 is VTNTFY and CDR2 is YDVSTARD (reference sequence). The CDR3 length is 14 residues. This chain's CDR3 is CATWGSSSDWIKTF. The CDR3 DNA follows: TGTGCCACCTGGGGGTCCAGTAGTGATTGGATCAAGACGTTT.

V and J are TRGV3 and TRGJ1 or TRGJ2. After removal of 0 bases from V and 6 bases from J, the junction contained 11 bases not matched to a gene. The germline CDR1 and CDR2 sequences are VTNTFY and YDVSTARD (reference sequence). The CDR3 covers 15 residues. The CDR3 loop is CATWDRLPRIYKKLF. CDR3 sequence (DNA): TGTGCCACCTGGGACAGGCTCCCCCGCATTTATAAGAAACTCTTT.

Concerning this clone itself: Given a much more abundant clone one base away, this may be a read error. Different DNA sequences within this sample yield the same CDR3. V gene TRGV9 combines with J gene TRGJP2. The junction had 4 bases not matched to a gene; V was cut back by 3 bases and J by 0 bases. The germline V gene encodes CDR1 GITISATS and CDR2 ISYDGTV (reference sequence). CDR3 size: 15 residues. The CDR3 loop reads CALWELYSSDWIKTF. DNA for the CDR3: TGTGCCTTGTGGGAGTTATATAGTAGTGATTGGATCAAGACGTTT.

This chain uses TRGV4 with TRGJ1 or TRGJ2. With 2 bases clipped from V and 11 bases from J, the junction kept 12 bases outside the gene matches. Germline V gene lookup returns CDR1 EGSTGY and CDR2 YDSYTSSV. This CDR3 is 13 amino acids long. The CDR3 DNA reads TGTGCCACCTGGGATGTTCCGGCGAAGGAGAAACTCTTT. This translates into CATWDVPAKEKLF.

Worth noting for this clone: The sample holds other DNA sequences that translate to the same CDR3. This rearrangement joins TRGV8 to TRGJP2. V was pared by 4 bases and J by 8 bases, with 1 base of the junction left unmatched. The CDR3 has 11 amino acids. Germline assignment: CDR1 VENAVY and CDR2 YDSYNSRV. CDR3 nucleotides: TGTGCCACCTGGGAAGATTGGATCAAGACGTTT. This codes for CATWEDWIKTF.

Comment on this clone: This same CDR3 is encoded by further DNA sequences in the sample. The genes are TRGV4 and TRGJ1 or TRGJ2. This CDR3 region has 13 residues. Germline loops: CDR1 EGSTGY, CDR2 YDSYTSSV. J gave up 7 bases and V 0 bases, and 6 bases lay outside the gene matches. The CDR3 spells CATWDGPSYKKLF. As DNA, the CDR3 is TGTGCCACCTGGGATGGGCCCTCCTATAAGAAACTCTTT.

Remarks on this clone: A read error may account for a junction end that differs from germline. This sequence joins TRGV2 and TRGJ1 or TRGJ2. The CDR3 sequence is 13 residues long. In germline, CDR1 is EGSNGY, CDR2 YDSYNSKV. The CDR3 spells CAAWDGPLYKKLF. In nucleotides, the CDR3 is TGTGCCGCCTGGGACGGGCCTTTGTATAAGAAACTCTTT.

The chain joins TRGV9 to TRGJ1 or TRGJ2. V was pared by 4 bases and J by 4 bases, with 7 bases of the junction left unmatched. The CDR3 covers 13 residues. The germline V gene encodes CDR1 GITISATS and CDR2 ISYDGTV (reference sequence). In DNA, the CDR3 is TGTGCCTTGTGGGACCAATACTATTATAAGAAACTCTTT. This sequence encodes CALWDQYYYKKLF.